This T cell receptor (beta chain) was identified during a study of blood T cells in healthy people across ages. Every sample had a minimum of 6.5 million PBMCs isolated. A second PCR, run for about 7 to 11 cycles, used a sample-barcoded 5' primer plus a J-beta primer mix. TCRdb passed the 5' RACE reads through MiXCR, listing each CDR3 protein once. The table includes around 1.5 million distinct CDR3 sequences, around 59% detected once. This clonotype was seen only a few times. The J segment lost 6 bases and the V segment lost 5 bases, leaving 8 bases of the junction unmatched. The CDR3 spans 14 residues.

Input material: blood. This sequence joins TRBV12-3 or TRBV12-4 and TRBJ2-5; 8 bases fit TRBD1. The TCR comes from a man younger than 35 in good health. The CDR3 here is CASSTAGGMQTQYF. The CDR3 region has the DNA TGTGCCAGCAGTACCGCAGGGGGCATGCAGACCCAGTACTTC.